Ten or more counts support the clone carrying this TCR beta chain. Germline trimming cut 5 bases from V and 7 bases from J; bases unmatched to any gene: 10. Germline values: CDR1 PRHDT, CDR2 FYEKMQ (reference sequence). This CDR3 has 15 residues. For TCR, cDNA came from 5'RACE template switching, which added a universal primer site and UMIs. TCRdb passed the 5' RACE reads through MiXCR, listing each CDR3 protein once. The table has 60,000 to 95,000 distinct CDR3 sequences, about 7.2% seen once. These data belong to a study of T cells after yellow fever vaccination. The chain carries TRBV13 and TRBJ2-1; 8 nucleotides line up with TRBD2. The sequence derives from a young man who received the YFV17D yellow fever vaccine. This material consisted of CD8+ T cells sorted from PBMCs, taken roughly 10 days after the first yellow fever vaccination. Here the CDR3 reads CASSPTISGANEQFF. CDR3 nucleotides: TGTGCCAGCAGCCCAACGATTAGCGGGGCGAATGAGCAGTTCTTC.